The 14 T cell receptor beta chains below were found in one sample sequenced in a study of T-cell reconstitution after alpha-beta-depleted transplantation in children. Preparation of the TCRbeta library was carried out with unique molecular identifiers. MiXCR was run by TCRdb on the PCR reads, yielding one entry per CDR3 protein. The repertoire includes just under 350,000 distinct CDR3 sequences, 16% of them detected once, and roughly two fifths sits in the top ten. Sample: PBMCs, mostly from graft donor cells, taken 360 days after TCRalphabeta/CD19-depleted stem cell transplant. The receptors derive from a male patient aged 2-15 years who had a stem cell transplant for acute lymphoblastic leukemia, so the T cells may come from the graft donor.

The chain combines TRBV6-5 with TRBJ2-1; D is possibly TRBD2 (7 bases). V lost 5 bases to trimming and J lost 5 bases, with 13 bases between them. CDR1 and CDR2 from the germline V gene are MNHEY and SVGAGI. CDR3 size: 14 residues. CDR3 protein: CASSLLGGDNEQFF. Here the CDR3 DNA reads TGTGCCAGCAGTCTACTAGGGGGGGACAATGAGCAGTTCTTC.

The gene calls are TRBV20-1 and TRBJ1-5, with unresolved D. The germline CDR1 and CDR2 sequences are DFQATT and SNEGSKA (reference sequence). This CDR3 comprises 13 residues. V gave up 1 base and J gave up 0 bases, with 4 bases separating them. CDR3 DNA sequence: TGCAGTGCTAGAGGGACTAGCAATCAGCCCCAGCATTTT. Translating it yields CSARGTSNQPQHF.

CDR3 loop: CASSLVEGSEQYF. The CDR3 DNA is TGCGCCAGCAGCTTGGTCGAGGGGAGCGAGCAGTACTTC. V gene TRBV5-1 combines with J gene TRBJ2-7, with D perhaps being TRBD1 or TRBD2 (5 bases each). V lost 0 bases, J lost 6 bases, and 10 bases lay in between. The CDR3 has 13 amino acids. CDR1 and CDR2 from the germline V gene are SGHRS and YFSETQ.

The chain uses TRBV12-3 or TRBV12-4 and TRBJ2-2, with D maybe TRBD2 (6 bases). Trimming removed 5 bases at V and 4 bases at J, with 8 bases between. The CDR3 is 13 amino acids. The CDR3 DNA follows: TGTGCCAGCAGTCCGGGAGTCACCGGGGAGCTGTTTTTT. This sequence encodes CASSPGVTGELFF.

The sample holds one count of this clonotype. The chain links TRBV7-6 to TRBJ2-7; 10 nucleotides line up with TRBD2. The CDR3 has 14 residues. V trimming: 4 bases; J trimming: 6 bases; junction bases outside the gene matches: 6. Germline CDR1 and CDR2: SGHVS and FNYEAQ. The chain's CDR3 is CASSSLAGGAEQYF. For the CDR3, the DNA is TGTGCCAGCAGCTCGTTAGCGGGAGGCGCCGAGCAGTACTTC. Variable domain in full (rest from reference TRBV7-6 and TRBJ2-7): GAGVSQSPRYKVTKRGQDVALRCDPISGHVSLYWYRQALGQGPEFLTYFNYEAQQDKSGLPNDRFSAERPEGSISTLTIQRTEQRDSAMYRCASSSLAGGAEQYFGPGTRLTVT.

This chain uses TRBV12-3 or TRBV12-4 with TRBJ2-3; 9 nucleotides line up with TRBD2. The J segment lost 4 bases and the V segment lost 5 bases, leaving 13 bases of the junction unmatched. This CDR3 is built from 17 residues. The CDR3 loop is CASSPRTSAWGPDTQYF. For the CDR3, the DNA is TGTGCCAGCAGTCCCCGGACTAGCGCTTGGGGCCCAGATACGCAGTATTTT.

This clonotype was picked up many times. The chain is built from TRBV12-3 or TRBV12-4 and TRBJ2-5; D is unclear. V was trimmed by 8 bases and J by 4 bases, leaving 5 bases between them. This CDR3 is 10 amino acids long. This chain's CDR3 is CASGTETQYF. The CDR3 DNA is TGTGCCAGCGGAACAGAGACCCAGTACTTC.

This clonotype was detected only a few times. The chain recombines TRBV12-3 or TRBV12-4 with TRBJ2-1; perhaps TRBD2 as D (5 bases). Trimming cost V 1 base and J 6 bases, with 7 bases left between them. The CDR3 extends over 13 amino acids. CDR3 nucleotides: TGTGCCAGCAGTTTAGGGAGGATCAATGAGCAGTTCTTC. It is translated as CASSLGRINEQFF.

The J gene is TRBJ2-1, the V gene TRBV19; a weak D match, TRBD2 (6 bases). The CDR3 is 16 amino acids. V was trimmed by 2 bases and J by 1 base, leaving 12 bases between them. The germline V gene has CDR1 LNHDA and CDR2 SQIVND (reference sequence). Here the CDR3 DNA reads TGTGCCAGTAGTATAAGGGGAGGCGGGTCCTACAATGAGCAGTTCTTC. Its translation is CASSIRGGGSYNEQFF.

This clonotype was recorded many times. The J gene is TRBJ2-5, the V gene TRBV15, with D perhaps TRBD1 (5 bases). Per the germline V gene, CDR1 is LNHNV and CDR2 is YYDKDF (reference sequence). This CDR3 spans 14 amino acids. Trimming took off 1 base at V and 5 bases at J, with 11 bases between the two ends. Here the CDR3 DNA reads TGTGCCACCAGCAGAGTATCAGGGTCGGAGACCCAGTACTTC. Protein: CATSRVSGSETQYF.

The V call is TRBV6-2 or TRBV6-3, the J call TRBJ2-4; TRBD2 matches at 8 bases. The CDR3 covers 14 residues. CDR1 is MNHEY and CDR2 is SVGEGT in the germline V gene. Trimming took 6 bases from V and 12 from J; bases not matched to a gene: 13. CDR3 in amino acids: CASSLRERGQNQYF. CDR3 nucleotide sequence: TGTGCCAGCAGCCTTCGTGAGCGGGGGCAGAATCAGTACTTC.

This clonotype was recorded a few times. The V gene is TRBV28, the J gene TRBJ2-3; TRBD1 might be the D (5 bases). The V gene's germline CDR1 is MDHEN and CDR2 SYDVKM. V shed 10 bases and J shed 2 bases, with 10 bases lying between them. The CDR3 covers 12 residues. CDR3 DNA sequence: TGTGCCACAGGGCCCCTCACAGATACGCAGTATTTT. This sequence encodes CATGPLTDTQYF.

The table lists this clonotype with many counts. V usage is TRBV4-2 and J usage is TRBJ2-7; a possible D gene is TRBD1 (7 bases). The CDR3 loop spans 14 amino acids. Germline V gene data show CDR1 as LGHNA and CDR2 as YNFKEQ. Trimming shortened V by 0 bases and J by 4 bases, and 10 bases separated the two germline ends. The chain's CDR3 is CASSQEPGGYEQYF. The CDR3 DNA follows: TGTGCCAGCAGCCAAGAGCCAGGGGGGTACGAGCAGTACTTC.

This clonotype was seen only a few times. The rearrangement uses TRBV4-3 and TRBJ2-5; maybe TRBD2 (5 bases). The germline V gene has CDR1 LGHNA and CDR2 YSLEER. The CDR3 spans 17 residues. The ends were cut back, 0 bases at V and 5 bases at J, with 19 bases in the middle. The CDR3: CASSQDEFSSPIETQYF. The CDR3 nucleotides are TGCGCCAGCAGCCAAGACGAGTTTTCTAGCCCTATTGAGACCCAGTACTTC.